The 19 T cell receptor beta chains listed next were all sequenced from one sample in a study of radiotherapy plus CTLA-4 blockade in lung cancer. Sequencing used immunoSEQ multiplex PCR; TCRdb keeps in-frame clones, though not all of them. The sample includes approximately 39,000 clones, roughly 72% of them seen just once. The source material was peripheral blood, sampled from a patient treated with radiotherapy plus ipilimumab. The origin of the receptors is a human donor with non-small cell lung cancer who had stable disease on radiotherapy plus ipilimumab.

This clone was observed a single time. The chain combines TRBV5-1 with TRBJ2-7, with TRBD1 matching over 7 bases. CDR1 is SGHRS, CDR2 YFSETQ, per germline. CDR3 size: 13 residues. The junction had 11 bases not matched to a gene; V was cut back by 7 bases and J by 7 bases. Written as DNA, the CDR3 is TGCGCCAGCGGAAATACAGGGGATGGGGAGCAGTACTTC. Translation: CASGNTGDGEQYF. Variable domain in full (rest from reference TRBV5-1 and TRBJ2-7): KAGVTQTPRYLIKTRGQQVTLSCSPISGHRSVSWYQQTPGQGLQFLFEYFSETQRNKGNFPGRFSGRQFSNSRSEMNVSTLELGDSALYLCASGNTGDGEQYFGPGTRLTVT.

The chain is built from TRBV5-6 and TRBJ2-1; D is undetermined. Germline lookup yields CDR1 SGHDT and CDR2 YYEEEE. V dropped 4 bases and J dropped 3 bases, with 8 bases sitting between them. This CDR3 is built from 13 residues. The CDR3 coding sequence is TGTGCCAGCAGCCTCCTCTTCTACAATGAGCAGTTCTTC. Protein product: CASSLLFYNEQFF. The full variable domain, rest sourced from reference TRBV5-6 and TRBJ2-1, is DAGVTQSPTHLIKTRGQQVTLRCSPKSGHDTVSWYQQALGQGPQFIFQYYEEEERQRGNFPDRFSGHQFPNYSSELNVNALLLGDSALYLCASSLLFYNEQFFGPGTRLTVL.

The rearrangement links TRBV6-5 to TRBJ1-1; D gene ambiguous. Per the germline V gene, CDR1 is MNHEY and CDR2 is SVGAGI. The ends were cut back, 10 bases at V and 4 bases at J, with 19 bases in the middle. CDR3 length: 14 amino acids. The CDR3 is CATHSLAGSTEAFF. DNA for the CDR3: TGTGCCACCCACTCGTTGGCGGGAAGCACTGAAGCTTTCTTT.

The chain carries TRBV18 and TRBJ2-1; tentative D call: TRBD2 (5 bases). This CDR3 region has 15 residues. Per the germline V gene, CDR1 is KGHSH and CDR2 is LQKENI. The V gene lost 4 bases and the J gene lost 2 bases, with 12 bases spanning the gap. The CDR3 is CASSRQTGTYNEQFF. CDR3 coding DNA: TGTGCCAGCTCACGTCAGACGGGGACCTACAATGAGCAGTTCTTC.

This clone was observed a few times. CDR3 DNA: TGTGCCAGCAGCTTGTTAGCGGTAGAATACAATGAGCAGTTCTTC. This sequence encodes CASSLLAVEYNEQFF. This chain uses TRBV11-2 with TRBJ2-1, with a weak D call TRBD2 (6 bases). Between the trimmed V and J ends, which lost 3 bases and 4 bases, there was a span of 13 bases. The CDR3 is 15 amino acids. Germline V gives CDR1 SGHAT, CDR2 FQNNGV.

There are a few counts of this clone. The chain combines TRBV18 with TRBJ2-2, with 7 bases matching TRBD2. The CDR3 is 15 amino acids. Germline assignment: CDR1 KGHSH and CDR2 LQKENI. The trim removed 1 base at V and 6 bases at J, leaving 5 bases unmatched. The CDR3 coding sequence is TGTGCCAGCTCACCACGACTAGCCTCAGCCGGGGAGCTGTTTTTT. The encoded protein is CASSPRLASAGELFF.

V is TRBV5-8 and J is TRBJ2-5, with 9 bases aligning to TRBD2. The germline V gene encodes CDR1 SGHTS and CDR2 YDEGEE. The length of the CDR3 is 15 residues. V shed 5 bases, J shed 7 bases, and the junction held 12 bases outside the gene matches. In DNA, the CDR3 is TGTGCCAGCAGTTTAGAGCGGGGGGCCCCGGGGACCCAGTACTTC. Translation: CASSLERGAPGTQYF.

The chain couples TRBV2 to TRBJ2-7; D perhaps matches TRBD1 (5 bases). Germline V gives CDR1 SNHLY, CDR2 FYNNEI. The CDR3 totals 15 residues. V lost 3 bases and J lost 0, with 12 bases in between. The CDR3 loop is CASSEPGSSSYEQYF. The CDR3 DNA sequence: TGTGCCAGCAGTGAGCCAGGGTCAAGCTCCTACGAGCAGTACTTC.

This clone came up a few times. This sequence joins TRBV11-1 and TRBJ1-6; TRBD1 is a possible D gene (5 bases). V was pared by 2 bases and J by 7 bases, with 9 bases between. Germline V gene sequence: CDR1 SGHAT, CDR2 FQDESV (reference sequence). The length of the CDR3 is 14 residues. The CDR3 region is CASSLTTENSPLHF. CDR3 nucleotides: TGTGCCAGCAGCTTAACGACAGAAAATTCACCCCTCCACTTT.

CDR3 sequence: CASSQATGGNEQFF. The CDR3 DNA is TGTGCCAGCTCACAGGCGACAGGGGGTAATGAGCAGTTCTTC. The chain recombines TRBV18 with TRBJ2-1; 9 bases are a match to TRBD1. CDR1 is KGHSH and CDR2 is LQKENI in the germline V gene. This CDR3 has 14 residues. V trimming: 4 bases; J trimming: 7 bases; junction bases outside the gene matches: 5.

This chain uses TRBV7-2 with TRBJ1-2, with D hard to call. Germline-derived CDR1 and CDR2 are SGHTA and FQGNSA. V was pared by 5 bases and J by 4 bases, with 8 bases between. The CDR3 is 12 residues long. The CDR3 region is CASSPDIYGYTF. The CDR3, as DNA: TGTGCCAGCAGCCCTGACATCTATGGCTACACCTTC.

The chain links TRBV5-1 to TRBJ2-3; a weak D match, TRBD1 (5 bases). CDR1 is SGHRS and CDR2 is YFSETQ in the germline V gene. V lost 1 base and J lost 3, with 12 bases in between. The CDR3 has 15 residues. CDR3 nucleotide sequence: TGCGCCAGCAGCTTGAGTCTGCAGGGAACAGATACGCAGTATTTT. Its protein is CASSLSLQGTDTQYF.

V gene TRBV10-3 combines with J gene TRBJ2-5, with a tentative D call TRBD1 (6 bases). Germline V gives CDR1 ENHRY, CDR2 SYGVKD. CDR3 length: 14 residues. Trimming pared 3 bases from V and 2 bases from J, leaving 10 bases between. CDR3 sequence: CAISEKTGQETQYF. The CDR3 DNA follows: TGTGCCATCAGTGAAAAGACAGGTCAAGAGACCCAGTACTTC.

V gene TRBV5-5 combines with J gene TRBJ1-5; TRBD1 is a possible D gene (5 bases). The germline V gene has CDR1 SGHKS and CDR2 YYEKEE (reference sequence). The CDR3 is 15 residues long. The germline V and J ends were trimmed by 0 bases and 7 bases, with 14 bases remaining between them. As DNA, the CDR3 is TGTGCCAGCAGCTTGGGGGCGGGGGATCGACAGCCCCAGCATTTT. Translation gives CASSLGAGDRQPQHF.

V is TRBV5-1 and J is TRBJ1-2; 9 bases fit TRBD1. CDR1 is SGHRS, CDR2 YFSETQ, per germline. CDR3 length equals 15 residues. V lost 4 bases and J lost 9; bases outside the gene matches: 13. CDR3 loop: CASSPKGTGFPRYTF. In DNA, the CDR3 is TGCGCCAGCAGCCCGAAGGGGACAGGGTTCCCCCGCTACACCTTC.

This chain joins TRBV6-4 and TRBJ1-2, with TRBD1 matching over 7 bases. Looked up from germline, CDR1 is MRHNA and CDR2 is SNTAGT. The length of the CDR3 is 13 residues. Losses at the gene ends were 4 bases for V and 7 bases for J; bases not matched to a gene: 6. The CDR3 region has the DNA TGTGCCAGCAGTGCCTCGGGACAGAGTGGCTACACCTTC. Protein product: CASSASGQSGYTF.

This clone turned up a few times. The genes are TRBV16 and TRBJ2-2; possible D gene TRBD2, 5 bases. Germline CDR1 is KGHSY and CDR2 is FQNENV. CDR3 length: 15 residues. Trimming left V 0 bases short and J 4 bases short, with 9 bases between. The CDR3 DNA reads TGTGCCAGCAGCCAATCGAGGGTAACCACCGGGGAGCTGTTTTTT. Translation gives CASSQSRVTTGELFF.

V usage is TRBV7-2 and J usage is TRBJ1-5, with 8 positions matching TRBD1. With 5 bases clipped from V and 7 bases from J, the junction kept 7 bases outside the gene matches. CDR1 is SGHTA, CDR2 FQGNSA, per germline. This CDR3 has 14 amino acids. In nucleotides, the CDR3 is TGTGCCAGCAGCGTTCCAGGGGGCGGGCAGCCCCAGCATTTT. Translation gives CASSVPGGGQPQHF.

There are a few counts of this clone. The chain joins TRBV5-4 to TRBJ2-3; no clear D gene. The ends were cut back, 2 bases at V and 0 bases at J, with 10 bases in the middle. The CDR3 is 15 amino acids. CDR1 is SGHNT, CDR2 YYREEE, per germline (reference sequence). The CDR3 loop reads CASSLGTASTDTQYF. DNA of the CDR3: TGTGCCAGCAGCTTAGGAACAGCTAGCACAGATACGCAGTATTTT.